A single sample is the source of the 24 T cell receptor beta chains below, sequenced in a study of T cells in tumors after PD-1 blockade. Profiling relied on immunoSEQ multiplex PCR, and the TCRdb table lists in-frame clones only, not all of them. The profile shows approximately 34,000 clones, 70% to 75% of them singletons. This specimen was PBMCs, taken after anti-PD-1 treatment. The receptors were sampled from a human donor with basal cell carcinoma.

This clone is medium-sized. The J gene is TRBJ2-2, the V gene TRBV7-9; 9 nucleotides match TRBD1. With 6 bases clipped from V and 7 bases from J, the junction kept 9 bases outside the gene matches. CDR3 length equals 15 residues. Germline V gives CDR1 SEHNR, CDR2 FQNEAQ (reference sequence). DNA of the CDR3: TGTGCCAGCAGATCGCCGGGACAGGGAGTCGGGGAGCTGTTTTTT. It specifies CASRSPGQGVGELFF.

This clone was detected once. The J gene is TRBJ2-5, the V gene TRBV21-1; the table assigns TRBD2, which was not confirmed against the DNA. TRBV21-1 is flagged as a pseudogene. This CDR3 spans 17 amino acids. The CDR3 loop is CASSKVLRRENGETQYF. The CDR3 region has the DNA TGTGCCAGCAGCAAAGTTCTACGGCGGGAGAACGGAGAGACCCAGTACTTC.

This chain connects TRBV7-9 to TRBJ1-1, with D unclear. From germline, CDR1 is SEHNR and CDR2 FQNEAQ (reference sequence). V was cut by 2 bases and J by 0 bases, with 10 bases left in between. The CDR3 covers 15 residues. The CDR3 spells CASSLLAGMNTEAFF. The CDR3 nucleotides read TGTGCCAGCAGCTTACTCGCCGGGATGAACACTGAAGCTTTCTTT.

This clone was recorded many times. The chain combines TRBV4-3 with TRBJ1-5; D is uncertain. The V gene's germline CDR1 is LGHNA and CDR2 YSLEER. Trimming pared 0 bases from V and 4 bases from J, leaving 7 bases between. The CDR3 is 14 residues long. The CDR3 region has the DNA TGCGCCAGCAGCCAAGATTACCGAAATCAGCCCCAGCATTTT. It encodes CASSQDYRNQPQHF.

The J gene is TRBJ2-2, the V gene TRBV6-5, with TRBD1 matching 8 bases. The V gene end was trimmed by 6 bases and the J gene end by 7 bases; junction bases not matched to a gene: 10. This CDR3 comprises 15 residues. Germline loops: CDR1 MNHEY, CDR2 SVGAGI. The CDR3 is CASSFQGAMSGELFF. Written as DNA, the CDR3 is TGTGCCAGCAGCTTTCAGGGGGCGATGAGCGGGGAGCTGTTTTTT.

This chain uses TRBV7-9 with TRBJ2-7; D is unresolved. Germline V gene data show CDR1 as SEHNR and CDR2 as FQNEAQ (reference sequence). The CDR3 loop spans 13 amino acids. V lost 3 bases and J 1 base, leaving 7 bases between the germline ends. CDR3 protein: CASSFPGSYEQYF. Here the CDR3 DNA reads TGTGCCAGCAGCTTTCCCGGATCCTACGAGCAGTACTTC.

The CDR3 region is CASSEGAGTTDTQYF. The CDR3 DNA reads as TGTGCCAGCAGTGAAGGGGCGGGAACTACAGATACGCAGTATTTT. V gene TRBV2 combines with J gene TRBJ2-3, with D possibly matching TRBD2 (6 bases). Germline V lookup: CDR1 SNHLY, CDR2 FYNNEI. The ends were cut back, 1 base at V and 3 bases at J, with 11 bases in the middle. This CDR3 contains 15 residues.

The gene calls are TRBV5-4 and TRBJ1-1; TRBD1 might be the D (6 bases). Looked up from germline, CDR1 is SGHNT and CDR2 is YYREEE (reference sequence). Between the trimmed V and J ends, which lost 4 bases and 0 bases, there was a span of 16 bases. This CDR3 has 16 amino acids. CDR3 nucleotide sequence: TGTGCCAGCAGCCCGGATTTGGGGGCAATGAACACTGAAGCTTTCTTT. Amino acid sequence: CASSPDLGAMNTEAFF.

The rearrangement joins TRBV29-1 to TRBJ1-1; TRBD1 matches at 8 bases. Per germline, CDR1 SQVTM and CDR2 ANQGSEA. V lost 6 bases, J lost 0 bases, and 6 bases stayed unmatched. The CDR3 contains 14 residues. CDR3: CSVIRGPMNTEAFF. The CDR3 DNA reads TGCAGCGTGATCAGGGGGCCTATGAACACTGAAGCTTTCTTT.

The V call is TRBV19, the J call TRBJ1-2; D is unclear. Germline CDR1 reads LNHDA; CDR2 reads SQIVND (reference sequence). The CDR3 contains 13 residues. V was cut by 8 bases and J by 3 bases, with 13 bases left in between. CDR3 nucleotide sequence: TGTGCCAGTCGGGAGACCCGGTACTATGGCTACACCTTC. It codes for CASRETRYYGYTF.

Written as DNA, the CDR3 is TGTGCCAGCAGCCCACTGGGACGTCGCACAGATACGCAGTATTTT. This sequence encodes CASSPLGRRTDTQYF. V gene TRBV14 combines with J gene TRBJ2-3; D could derive from TRBD1 or TRBD2 (5 bases each). The CDR3 is 15 residues long. V lost 4 bases, J lost 1 base, and 12 bases lay in between. Looked up from germline, CDR1 is SGHDN and CDR2 is FVKESK.

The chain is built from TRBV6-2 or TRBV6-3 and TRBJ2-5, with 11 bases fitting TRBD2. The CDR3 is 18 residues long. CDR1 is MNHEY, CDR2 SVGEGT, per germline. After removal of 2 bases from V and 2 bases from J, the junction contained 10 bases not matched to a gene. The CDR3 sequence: CASSYGGTSGRIQETQYF. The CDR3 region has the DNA TGTGCCAGCAGTTACGGTGGGACTAGCGGCCGAATACAAGAGACCCAGTACTTC.

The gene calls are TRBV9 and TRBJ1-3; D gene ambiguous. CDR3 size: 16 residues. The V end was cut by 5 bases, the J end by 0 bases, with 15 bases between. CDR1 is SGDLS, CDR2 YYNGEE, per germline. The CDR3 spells CASSLVAGASGNTIYF. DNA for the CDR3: TGTGCCAGCAGTCTGGTGGCAGGCGCCTCTGGAAACACCATATATTTT.

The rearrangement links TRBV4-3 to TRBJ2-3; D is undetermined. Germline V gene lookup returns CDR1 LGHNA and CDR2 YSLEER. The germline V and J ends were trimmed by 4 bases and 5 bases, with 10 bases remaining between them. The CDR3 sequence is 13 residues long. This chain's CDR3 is CASSPQRGDTQYF. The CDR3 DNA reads TGCGCCAGCAGCCCTCAAAGAGGAGATACGCAGTATTTT.

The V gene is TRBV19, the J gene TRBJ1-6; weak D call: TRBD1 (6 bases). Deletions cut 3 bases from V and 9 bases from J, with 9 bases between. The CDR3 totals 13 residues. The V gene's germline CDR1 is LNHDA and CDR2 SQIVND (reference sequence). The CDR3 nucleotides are TGTGCCAGTAGTATCGGGGGGGCTTCACCCCTCCACTTT. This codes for CASSIGGASPLHF.

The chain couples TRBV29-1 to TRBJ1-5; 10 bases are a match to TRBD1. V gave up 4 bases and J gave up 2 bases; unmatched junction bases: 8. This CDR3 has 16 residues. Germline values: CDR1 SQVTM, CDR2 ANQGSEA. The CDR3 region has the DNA TGCAGCGTTGGGACAGGGGGGAAAGTAGGCAATCAGCCCCAGCATTTT. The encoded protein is CSVGTGGKVGNQPQHF.

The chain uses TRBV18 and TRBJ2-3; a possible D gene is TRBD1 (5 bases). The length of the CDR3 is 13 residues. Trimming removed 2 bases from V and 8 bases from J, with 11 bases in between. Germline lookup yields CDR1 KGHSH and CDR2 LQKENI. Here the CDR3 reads CASSPKQGSTQYF. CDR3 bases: TGTGCCAGCTCACCAAAGCAGGGATCTACGCAGTATTTT.

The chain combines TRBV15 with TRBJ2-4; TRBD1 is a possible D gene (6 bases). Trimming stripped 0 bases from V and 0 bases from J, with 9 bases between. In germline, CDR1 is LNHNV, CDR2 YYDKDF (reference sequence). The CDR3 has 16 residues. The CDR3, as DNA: TGTGCCACCAGCAGAGATGGACAGTTAGCCAAAAACATTCAGTACTTC. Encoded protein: CATSRDGQLAKNIQYF.

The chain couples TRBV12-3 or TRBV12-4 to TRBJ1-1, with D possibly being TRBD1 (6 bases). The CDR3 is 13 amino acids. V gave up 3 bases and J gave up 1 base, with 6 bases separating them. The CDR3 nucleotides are TGTGCCAGCAGTTTCAGGGGGAACACTGAAGCTTTCTTT. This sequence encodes CASSFRGNTEAFF.

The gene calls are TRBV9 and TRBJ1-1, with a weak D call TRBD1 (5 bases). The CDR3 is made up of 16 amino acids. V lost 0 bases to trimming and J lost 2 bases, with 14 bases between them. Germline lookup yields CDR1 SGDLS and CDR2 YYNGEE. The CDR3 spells CASSVVAGGFNTEAFF. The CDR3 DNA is TGTGCCAGCAGCGTAGTGGCGGGGGGTTTCAACACTGAAGCTTTCTTT.

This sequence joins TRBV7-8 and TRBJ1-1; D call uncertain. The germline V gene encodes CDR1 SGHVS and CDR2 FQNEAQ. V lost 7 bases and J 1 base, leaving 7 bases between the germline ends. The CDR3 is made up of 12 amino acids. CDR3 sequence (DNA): TGTGCCAGCAAAAGACAGAACACTGAAGCTTTCTTT. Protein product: CASKRQNTEAFF.

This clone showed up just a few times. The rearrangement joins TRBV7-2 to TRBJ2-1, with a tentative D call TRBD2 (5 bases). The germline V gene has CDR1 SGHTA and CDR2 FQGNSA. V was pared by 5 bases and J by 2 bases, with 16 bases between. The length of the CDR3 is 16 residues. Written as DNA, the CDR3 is TGTGCCAGCAGCACAGTTGGTCCCGGGGCCTACAATGAGCAGTTCTTC. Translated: CASSTVGPGAYNEQFF.

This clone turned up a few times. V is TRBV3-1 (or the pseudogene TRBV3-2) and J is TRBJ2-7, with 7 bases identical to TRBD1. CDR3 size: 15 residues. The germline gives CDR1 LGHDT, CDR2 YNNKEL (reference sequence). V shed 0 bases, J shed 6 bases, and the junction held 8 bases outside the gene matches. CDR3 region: CASSQDQGVRGEQYF. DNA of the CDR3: TGTGCCAGCAGCCAAGATCAGGGGGTGAGGGGCGAGCAGTACTTC.

CDR3 DNA: TGTGCCAGTAGTCCCGACAGGGGGGCAACCTATGGCTACACCTTC. Translated, it gives CASSPDRGATYGYTF. The gene calls are TRBV19 and TRBJ1-2; 9 nucleotides match TRBD1. With V trimmed by 5 bases and J by 4 bases, 8 bases remained unmatched. This CDR3 comprises 15 residues. The V gene's germline CDR1 is LNHDA and CDR2 SQIVND (reference sequence).